The 10 T cell receptor beta chains in this list originate from one sample, sequenced in a study of Graves' ophthalmopathy and Graves' hyperthyroidism (dated by TCRdb to 2017 to 2018). The reads were generated on an Illumina HiSeq 2000. For repertoire sequencing, the TCR beta CDR3 regions were amplified from RNA transcripts. The first round of RT-PCR was done with HTBI primers and the Qiagen OneStep RT-PCR kit, and was followed by a second round of multiplex PCR, then size selection and purification. The raw public reads went through TCRdb reprocessing: fastp at Q25, MiXCR clone calling, in-frame beta chains kept. Entries are consolidated by CDR3 protein sequence, retaining the most common genes and DNA. The sample yields almost 750,000 distinct CDR3 sequences; around 40% were counted once. 35% to 55% of the sample is taken by the ten largest. The sample taken for sequencing was peripheral blood. These receptors were collected from an adult man with Graves' ophthalmopathy.

The chain has TRBV11-2 and TRBJ1-3; TRBD1 aligns across 8 bases. From germline, CDR1 is SGHAT and CDR2 FQNNGV. The CDR3 has 16 residues. J gave up 5 bases and V 5 bases, and 11 bases lay outside the gene matches. CDR3 protein: CASSVRTGTGRNTIYF. The CDR3 nucleotides are TGTGCCAGCAGCGTACGAACCGGGACAGGTAGAAACACCATATATTTT.

The chain combines TRBV20-1 with TRBJ1-5; 8 positions agree with TRBD1. With 6 bases clipped from V and 3 bases from J, the junction kept 16 bases outside the gene matches. The germline V gene has CDR1 DFQATT and CDR2 SNEGSKA (reference sequence). There are 17 residues in the CDR3. The CDR3 spells CSAGTTDRTGSNQPQHF. CDR3 DNA sequence: TGCAGTGCCGGAACAACAGATCGGACAGGGTCCAATCAGCCCCAGCATTTT.

This clonotype was detected only a few times. The rearrangement joins TRBV7-3 to TRBJ2-6; 7 bases are a match to TRBD1. CDR1 is SGHTA and CDR2 is FQGTGA in the germline V gene. The junction had 6 bases not matched to a gene; V was cut back by 4 bases and J by 3 bases. This CDR3 is built from 16 residues. The chain's CDR3 is CASSSAGGRGANVLTF. The CDR3 DNA reads TGTGCCAGCAGCTCGGCAGGGGGTCGTGGGGCCAACGTCCTGACTTTC.

About this clonotype: One end of the junction fails to match germline, which may point to a read error. V is TRBV7-9 and J is TRBJ1-6, with D unclear. Per the germline V gene, CDR1 is SEHNR and CDR2 is FQNEAQ (reference sequence). This CDR3 spans 13 amino acids. The CDR3 DNA reads TGCGCCAGCAGCCAAGGGAATAATTCACCCCTCCACTTT. This sequence encodes CASSQGNNSPLHF.

V usage is TRBV9 and J usage is TRBJ2-5, with 11 bases matching TRBD2. The CDR3 contains 18 residues. Germline values: CDR1 SGDLS, CDR2 YYNGEE. V was clipped by 0 bases and J by 5 bases; unmatched bases: 12. CDR3 in amino acids: CASSVDPITSGRMETQYF. CDR3 coding DNA: TGTGCCAGCAGCGTAGACCCCATAACTAGCGGGAGAATGGAGACCCAGTACTTC. Full variable domain (remainder filled in from reference TRBV9 and TRBJ2-5): DSGVTQTPKHLITATGQRVTLRCSPRSGDLSVYWYQQSLDQGLQFLIQYYNGEERAKGNILERFSAQQFPDLHSELNLSSLELGDSALYFCASSVDPITSGRMETQYFGPGTRLLVL.

V usage is TRBV20-1 and J usage is TRBJ1-5, with 10 bases aligning to TRBD1. CDR3 size: 14 residues. V shed 1 base, J shed 11 bases, and the junction held 8 bases outside the gene matches. The V gene's germline CDR1 is DFQATT and CDR2 SNEGSKA (reference sequence). CDR3 protein: CSARGQGASETQHF. In DNA form, the CDR3 reads TGCAGTGCTAGAGGACAGGGGGCATCGGAGACCCAGCATTTT.

V and J are TRBV20-1 and TRBJ1-6; D possibly corresponds to TRBD1 (6 bases). This CDR3 has 14 amino acids. V was shortened by 3 bases and J by 7 bases, with 13 bases between the two germline ends. Germline-derived CDR1 and CDR2 are DFQATT and SNEGSKA (reference sequence). In DNA, the CDR3 is TGCAGTGCTAGGGGGGGCAGCGCAAATTCACCCCTCCACTTT. This sequence encodes CSARGGSANSPLHF.

V is TRBV7-6 and J is TRBJ2-5; D gene uncertain. CDR1 and CDR2 from the germline V gene are SGHVS and FNYEAQ. This CDR3 is built from 15 residues. V lost 5 bases to trimming and J lost 5 bases, with 18 bases between them. CDR3 in amino acids: CASSPRPARAETQYF. Written as DNA, the CDR3 is TGTGCCAGCAGCCCCAGGCCAGCCCGAGCGGAGACCCAGTACTTC.

This clonotype has ten or more counts. V gene TRBV7-9 combines with J gene TRBJ2-7; no clear D. Trimming removed 1 base from V and 7 bases from J, with 11 bases in between. The CDR3 spans 13 residues. Looked up from germline, CDR1 is SEHNR and CDR2 is FQNEAQ (reference sequence). The DNA for the CDR3 is TGTGCCAGCAGCTTAGGGCCCGGGCGGGAGCAGTACTTC. Encoded protein: CASSLGPGREQYF.

V usage is TRBV25-1 and J usage is TRBJ1-5, with 7 bases aligning to TRBD1. CDR1 is MGHDK and CDR2 is SYGVNS in the germline V gene. This CDR3 contains 15 residues. J was trimmed by 5 bases and V by 4 bases; bases with no gene match: 8. The CDR3 coding sequence is TGTGCCAGCAGTGCTAGTGAGGGGGCGGATCAGCCCCAGCATTTT. Its protein is CASSASEGADQPQHF.